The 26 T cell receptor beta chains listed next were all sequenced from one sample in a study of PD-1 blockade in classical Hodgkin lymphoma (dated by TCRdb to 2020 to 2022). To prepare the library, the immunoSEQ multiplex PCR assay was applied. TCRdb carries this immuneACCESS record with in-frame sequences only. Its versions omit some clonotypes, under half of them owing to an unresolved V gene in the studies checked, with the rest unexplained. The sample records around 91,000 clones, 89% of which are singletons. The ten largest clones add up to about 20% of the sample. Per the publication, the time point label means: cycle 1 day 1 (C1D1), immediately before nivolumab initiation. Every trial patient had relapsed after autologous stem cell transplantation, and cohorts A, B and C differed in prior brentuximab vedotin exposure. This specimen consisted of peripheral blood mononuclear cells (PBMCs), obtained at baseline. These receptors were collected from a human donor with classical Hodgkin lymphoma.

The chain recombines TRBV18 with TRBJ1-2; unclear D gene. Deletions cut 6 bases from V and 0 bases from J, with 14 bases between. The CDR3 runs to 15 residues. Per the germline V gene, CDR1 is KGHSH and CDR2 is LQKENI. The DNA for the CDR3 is TGTGCCAGCTCCCCCGGCCCCAGACCTAACTATGGCTACACCTTC. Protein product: CASSPGPRPNYGYTF.

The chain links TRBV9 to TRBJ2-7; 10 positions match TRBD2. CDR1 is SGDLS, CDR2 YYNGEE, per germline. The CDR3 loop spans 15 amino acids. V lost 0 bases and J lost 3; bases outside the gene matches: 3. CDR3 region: CASSVGASGSYEQYF. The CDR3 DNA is TGTGCCAGCAGCGTAGGGGCTAGCGGGAGCTACGAGCAGTACTTC.

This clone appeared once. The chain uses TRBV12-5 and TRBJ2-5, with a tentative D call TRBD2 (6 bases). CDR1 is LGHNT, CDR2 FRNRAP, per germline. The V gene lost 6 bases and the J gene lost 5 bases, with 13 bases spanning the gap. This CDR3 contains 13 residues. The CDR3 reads CASGFRERETQYF. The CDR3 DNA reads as TGTGCTAGTGGATTCCGGGAGAGGGAGACCCAGTACTTC.

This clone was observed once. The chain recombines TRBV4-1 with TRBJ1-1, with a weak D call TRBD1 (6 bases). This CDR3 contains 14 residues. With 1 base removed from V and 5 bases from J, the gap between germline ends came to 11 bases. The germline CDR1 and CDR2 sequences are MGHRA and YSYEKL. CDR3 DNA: TGCGCCAGCAGCCAAGGAGACAGGCGAACTGAAGCTTTCTTT. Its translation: CASSQGDRRTEAFF.

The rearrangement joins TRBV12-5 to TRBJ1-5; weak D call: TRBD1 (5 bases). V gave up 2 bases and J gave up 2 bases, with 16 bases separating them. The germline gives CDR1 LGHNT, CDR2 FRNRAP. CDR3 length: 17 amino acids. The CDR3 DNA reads TGTGCTAGTGGTTTGTACTTAGGGGATTTGGGCAATCAGCCCCAGCATTTT. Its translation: CASGLYLGDLGNQPQHF.

The CDR3 region is CASSPPLVAGTDTQYF. CDR3 nucleotide sequence: TGTGCCAGCAGTCCTCCCCTTGTAGCAGGCACAGATACGCAGTATTTT. J is TRBJ2-3 and V is TRBV28, with D unclear. Looked up from germline, CDR1 is MDHEN and CDR2 is SYDVKM. V shed 5 bases and J shed 1 base, with 16 bases lying between them. This CDR3 contains 16 residues.

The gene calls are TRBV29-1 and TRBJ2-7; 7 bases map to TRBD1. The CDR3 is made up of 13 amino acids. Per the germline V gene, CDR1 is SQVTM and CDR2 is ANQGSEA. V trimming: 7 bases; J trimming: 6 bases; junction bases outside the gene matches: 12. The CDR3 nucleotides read TGCAGCGCTGCCCGGGACAGTTCTTCCGAGCAGTACTTC. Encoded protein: CSAARDSSSEQYF.

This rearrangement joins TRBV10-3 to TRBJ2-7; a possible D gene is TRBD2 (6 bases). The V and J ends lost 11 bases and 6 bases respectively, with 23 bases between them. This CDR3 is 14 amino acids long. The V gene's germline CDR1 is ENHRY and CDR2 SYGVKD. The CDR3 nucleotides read TGTGCCTCGTCGGGAGCGGCCGGAGGTCTCGAGCAGTACTTC. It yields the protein CASSGAAGGLEQYF.

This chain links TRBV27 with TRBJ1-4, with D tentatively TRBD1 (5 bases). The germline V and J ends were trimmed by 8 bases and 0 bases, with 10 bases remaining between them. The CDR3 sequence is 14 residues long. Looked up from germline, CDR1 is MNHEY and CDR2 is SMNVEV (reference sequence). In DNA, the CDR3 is TGTGCCAGCGGCTGGGGGACAACTAATGAAAAACTGTTTTTT. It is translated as CASGWGTTNEKLFF.

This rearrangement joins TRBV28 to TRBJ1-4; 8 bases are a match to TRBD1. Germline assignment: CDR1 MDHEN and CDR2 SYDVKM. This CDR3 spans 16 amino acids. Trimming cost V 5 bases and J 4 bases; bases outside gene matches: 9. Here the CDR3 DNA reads TGTGCCAGCAGTGCGCCCAGGGGGCCGGATAATGAAAAACTGTTTTTT. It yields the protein CASSAPRGPDNEKLFF.

The CDR3, as DNA: TGTGCCAGCAGCGCAAACCCGGGACTAGCGGGAGATACGCAGTATTTT. It specifies CASSANPGLAGDTQYF. The chain combines TRBV5-6 with TRBJ2-3; 12 bases match TRBD2. In germline, CDR1 is SGHDT, CDR2 YYEEEE. Trimming removed 4 bases from V and 5 bases from J; junction bases left unmatched: 8. The CDR3 consists of 16 residues.

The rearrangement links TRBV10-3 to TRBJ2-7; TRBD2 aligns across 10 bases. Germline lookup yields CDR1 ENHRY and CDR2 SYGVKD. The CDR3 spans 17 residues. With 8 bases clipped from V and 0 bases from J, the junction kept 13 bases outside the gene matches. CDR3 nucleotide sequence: TGTGCCATCTCTAGCGGGAGTACCTTAAAGAGCTCCTACGAGCAGTACTTC. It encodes CAISSGSTLKSSYEQYF.

The CDR3 nucleotides are TGTGCCAGCAGTTACTCGAGTTTGGGCGCCTACAATGAGCAGTTCTTC. Protein sequence: CASSYSSLGAYNEQFF. The V and J genes are TRBV6-5 and TRBJ2-1, with D unclear. V was cut by 0 bases and J by 2 bases, with 11 bases left in between. Germline-derived CDR1 and CDR2 are MNHEY and SVGAGI. This CDR3 has 16 amino acids.

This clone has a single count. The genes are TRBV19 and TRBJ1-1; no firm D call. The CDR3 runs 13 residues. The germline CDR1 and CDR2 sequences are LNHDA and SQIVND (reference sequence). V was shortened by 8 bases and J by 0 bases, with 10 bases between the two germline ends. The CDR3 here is CASLGRMNTEAFF. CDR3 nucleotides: TGTGCCAGTTTGGGAAGAATGAACACTGAAGCTTTCTTT.

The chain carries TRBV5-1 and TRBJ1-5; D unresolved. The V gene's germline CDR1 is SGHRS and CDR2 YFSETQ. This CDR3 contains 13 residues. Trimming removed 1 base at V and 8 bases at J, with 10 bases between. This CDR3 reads CASSLSPQEPQHF. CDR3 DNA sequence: TGCGCCAGCAGCTTGAGCCCCCAGGAGCCCCAGCATTTT. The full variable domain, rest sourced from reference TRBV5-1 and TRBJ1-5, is KAGVTQTPRYLIKTRGQQVTLSCSPISGHRSVSWYQQTPGQGLQFLFEYFSETQRNKGNFPGRFSGRQFSNSRSEMNVSTLELGDSALYLCASSLSPQEPQHFGDGTRLSIL.

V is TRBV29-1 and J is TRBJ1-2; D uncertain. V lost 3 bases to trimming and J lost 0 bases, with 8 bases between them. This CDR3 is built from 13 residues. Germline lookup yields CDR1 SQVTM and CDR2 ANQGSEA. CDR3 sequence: CSVDRTANYGYTF. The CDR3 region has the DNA TGCAGCGTTGATAGAACAGCTAACTATGGCTACACCTTC.

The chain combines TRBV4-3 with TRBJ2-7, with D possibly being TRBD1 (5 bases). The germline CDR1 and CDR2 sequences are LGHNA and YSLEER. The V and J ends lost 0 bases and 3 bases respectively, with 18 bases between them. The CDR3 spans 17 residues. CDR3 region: CASSQDRQGEVVYEQYF. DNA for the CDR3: TGCGCCAGCAGCCAAGATCGGCAGGGTGAGGTGGTCTACGAGCAGTACTTC.

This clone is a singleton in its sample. The DNA for the CDR3 is TGTGCCAGCAGCCCAGTGGCTTCCTACGAGCAGTACTTC. Translation gives CASSPVASYEQYF. The gene calls are TRBV7-9 and TRBJ2-7, with D uncertain. Germline loops: CDR1 SEHNR, CDR2 FQNEAQ (reference sequence). Deletions cut 5 bases from V and 1 base from J, with 9 bases between. This CDR3 is built from 13 residues.

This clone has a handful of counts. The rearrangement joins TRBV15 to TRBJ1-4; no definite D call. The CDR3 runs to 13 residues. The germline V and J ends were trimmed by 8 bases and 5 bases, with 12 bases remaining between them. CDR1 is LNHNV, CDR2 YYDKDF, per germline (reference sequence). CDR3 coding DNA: TGTGCCACCCGTCGGGATACCAATGAAAAACTGTTTTTT. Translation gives CATRRDTNEKLFF.

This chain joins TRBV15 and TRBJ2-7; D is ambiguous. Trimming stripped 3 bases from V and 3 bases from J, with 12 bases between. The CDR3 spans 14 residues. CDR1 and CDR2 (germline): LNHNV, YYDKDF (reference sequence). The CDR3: CATSRAWGNYEQYF. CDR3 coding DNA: TGTGCCACCAGCAGGGCTTGGGGTAACTACGAGCAGTACTTC.

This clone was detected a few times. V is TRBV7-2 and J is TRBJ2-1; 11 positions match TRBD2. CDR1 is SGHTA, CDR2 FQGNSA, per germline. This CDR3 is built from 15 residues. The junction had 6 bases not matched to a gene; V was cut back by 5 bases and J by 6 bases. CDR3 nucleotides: TGTGCCAGCAGCGCCACTAGCGGGAGTTTCAATGAGCAGTTCTTC. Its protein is CASSATSGSFNEQFF.

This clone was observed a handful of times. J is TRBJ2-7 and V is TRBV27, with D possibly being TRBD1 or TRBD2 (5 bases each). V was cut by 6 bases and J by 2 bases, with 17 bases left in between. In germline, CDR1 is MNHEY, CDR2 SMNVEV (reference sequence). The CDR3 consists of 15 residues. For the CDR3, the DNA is TGTGCCAGCAGACGAACTCCGGGACGGACCTACGAGCAGTACTTC. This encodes CASRRTPGRTYEQYF.

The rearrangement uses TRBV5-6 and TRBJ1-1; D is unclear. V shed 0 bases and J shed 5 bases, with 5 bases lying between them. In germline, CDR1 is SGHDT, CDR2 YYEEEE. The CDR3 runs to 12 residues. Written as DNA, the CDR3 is TGTGCCAGCAGCTTGGAAGGAACTGAAGCTTTCTTT. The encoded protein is CASSLEGTEAFF.

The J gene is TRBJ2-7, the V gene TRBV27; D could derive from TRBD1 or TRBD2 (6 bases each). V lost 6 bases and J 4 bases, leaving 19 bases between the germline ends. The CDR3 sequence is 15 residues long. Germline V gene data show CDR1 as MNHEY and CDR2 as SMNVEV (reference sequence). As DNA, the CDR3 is TGTGCCAGCAGCCCGACGGAGGGTACAGGGTACGAGCAGTACTTC. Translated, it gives CASSPTEGTGYEQYF.

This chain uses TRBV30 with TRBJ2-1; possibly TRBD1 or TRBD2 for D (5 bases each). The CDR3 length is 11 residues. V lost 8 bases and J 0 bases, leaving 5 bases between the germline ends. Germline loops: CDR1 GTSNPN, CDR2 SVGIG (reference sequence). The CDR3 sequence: CAGGSYNEQFF. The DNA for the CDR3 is TGTGCCGGGGGCTCCTACAATGAGCAGTTCTTC.

The CDR3 nucleotides read TGTGCCACCACAGGGTCAGAAACCGGGGAGCTGTTTTTT. Translated: CATTGSETGELFF. This chain uses TRBV6-6 with TRBJ2-2; tentatively, D is TRBD1 (6 bases). Between the trimmed V and J ends, which lost 10 bases and 5 bases, there was a span of 14 bases. The CDR3 runs 13 residues. The germline gives CDR1 MNHNY, CDR2 SVGAGI (reference sequence).